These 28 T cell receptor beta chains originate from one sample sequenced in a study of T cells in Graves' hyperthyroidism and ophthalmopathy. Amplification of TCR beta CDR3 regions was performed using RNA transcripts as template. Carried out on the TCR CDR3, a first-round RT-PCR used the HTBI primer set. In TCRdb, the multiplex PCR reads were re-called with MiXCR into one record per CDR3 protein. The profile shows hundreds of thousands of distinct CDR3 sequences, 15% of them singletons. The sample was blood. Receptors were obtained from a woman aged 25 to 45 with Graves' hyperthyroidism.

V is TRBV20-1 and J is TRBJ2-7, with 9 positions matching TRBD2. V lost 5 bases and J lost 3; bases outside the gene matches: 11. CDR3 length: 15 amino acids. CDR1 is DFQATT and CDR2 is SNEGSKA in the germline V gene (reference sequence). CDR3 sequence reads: CSAPSSGASFYEQYF. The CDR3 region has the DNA TGCAGTGCTCCCTCTAGCGGGGCCTCATTCTACGAGCAGTACTTC.

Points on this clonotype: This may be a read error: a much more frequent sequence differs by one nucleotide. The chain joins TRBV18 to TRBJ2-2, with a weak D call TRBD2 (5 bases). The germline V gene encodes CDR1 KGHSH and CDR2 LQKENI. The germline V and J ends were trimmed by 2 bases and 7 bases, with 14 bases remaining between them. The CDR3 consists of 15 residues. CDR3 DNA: TGTGCCAGCTCACCAAGTGGGAATCGGGACGGGGAGCTGTTTTTT. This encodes CASSPSGNRDGELFF.

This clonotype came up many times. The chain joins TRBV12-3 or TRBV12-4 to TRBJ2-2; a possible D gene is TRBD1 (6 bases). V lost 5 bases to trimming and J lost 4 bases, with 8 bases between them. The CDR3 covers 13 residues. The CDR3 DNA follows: TGTGCCAGCAGTGACAGGTCCACCGGGGAGCTGTTTTTT. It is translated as CASSDRSTGELFF.

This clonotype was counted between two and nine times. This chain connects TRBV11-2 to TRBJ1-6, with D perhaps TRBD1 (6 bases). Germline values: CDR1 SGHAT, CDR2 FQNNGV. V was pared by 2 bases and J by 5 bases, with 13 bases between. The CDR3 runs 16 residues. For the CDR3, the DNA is TGTGCCAGCAGCTTAACCCTGGGACATAATAATTCACCCCTCCACTTT. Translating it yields CASSLTLGHNNSPLHF.

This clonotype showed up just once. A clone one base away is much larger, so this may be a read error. The CDR3: CASSESAGGRTGELLF. CDR3 coding DNA: TGTGCCAGCAGTGAATCGGCGGGAGGTCGCACCGGGGAGCTGCTTTTT. The chain combines TRBV6-1 with TRBJ2-2; TRBD2 matches at 8 bases. The germline V gene has CDR1 MNHNS and CDR2 SASEGT. CDR3 length: 16 residues.

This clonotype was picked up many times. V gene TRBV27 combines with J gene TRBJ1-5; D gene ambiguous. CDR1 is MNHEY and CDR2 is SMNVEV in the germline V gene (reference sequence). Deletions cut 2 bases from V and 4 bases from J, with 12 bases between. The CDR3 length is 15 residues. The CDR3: CASSLSQEPNQPQHF. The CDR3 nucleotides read TGTGCCAGCAGTTTAAGTCAAGAGCCGAATCAGCCCCAGCATTTT.

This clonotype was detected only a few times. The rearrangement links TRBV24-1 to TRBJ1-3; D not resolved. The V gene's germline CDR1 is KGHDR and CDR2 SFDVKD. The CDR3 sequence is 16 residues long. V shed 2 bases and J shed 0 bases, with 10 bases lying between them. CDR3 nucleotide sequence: TGTGCCACCAGTGATTCGCACGGGTCCTCTGGAAACACCATATATTTT. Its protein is CATSDSHGSSGNTIYF.

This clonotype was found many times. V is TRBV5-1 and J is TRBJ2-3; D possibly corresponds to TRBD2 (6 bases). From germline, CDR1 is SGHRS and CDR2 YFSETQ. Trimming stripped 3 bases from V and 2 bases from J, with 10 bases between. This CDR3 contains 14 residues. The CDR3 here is CASSSGGITDTQYF. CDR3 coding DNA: TGCGCCAGCAGCTCGGGCGGGATCACAGATACGCAGTATTTT.

This chain's CDR3 is CASRQDGTEAFF. In DNA, the CDR3 is TGTGCCAGCAGGCAGGATGGCACTGAAGCTTTCTTT. The V gene is TRBV6-2 or TRBV6-3, the J gene TRBJ1-1; D remains unclear. This CDR3 comprises 12 residues. The germline V gene encodes CDR1 MNHEY and CDR2 SVGEGT. The V and J ends lost 6 bases and 4 bases respectively, with 9 bases between them.

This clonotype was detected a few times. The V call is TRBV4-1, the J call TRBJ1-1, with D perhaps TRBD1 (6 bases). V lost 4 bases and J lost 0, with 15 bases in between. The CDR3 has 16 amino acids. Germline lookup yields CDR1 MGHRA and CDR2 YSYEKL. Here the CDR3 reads CASSPRTAPMNTEAFF. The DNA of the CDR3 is TGCGCCAGCAGCCCCCGGACAGCGCCCATGAACACTGAAGCTTTCTTT.

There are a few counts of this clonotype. The CDR3 nucleotides are TGTGCCAGCAGTGGGACTTCTTGGCCAGCCAAAAACATTCAGTACTTC. Its translation: CASSGTSWPAKNIQYF. This chain links TRBV25-1 with TRBJ2-4; a possible D gene is TRBD2 (5 bases). Germline CDR1 and CDR2: MGHDK and SYGVNS. V shed 4 bases and J shed 0 bases, with 13 bases lying between them. The CDR3 loop spans 16 amino acids.

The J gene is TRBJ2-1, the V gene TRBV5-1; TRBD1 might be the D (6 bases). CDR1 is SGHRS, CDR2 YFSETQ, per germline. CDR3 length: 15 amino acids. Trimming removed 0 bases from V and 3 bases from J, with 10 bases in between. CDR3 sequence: CASSLGTANYNEQFF. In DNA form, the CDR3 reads TGCGCCAGCAGCTTGGGGACAGCTAACTACAATGAGCAGTTCTTC.

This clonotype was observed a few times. The CDR3 DNA follows: TGCGCCAGCAGCTTGGATGGGGGGGCTCAAGAGACCCAGTACTTC. Its translation is CASSLDGGAQETQYF. V and J are TRBV5-1 and TRBJ2-5; D may be TRBD2 (7 bases). Per the germline V gene, CDR1 is SGHRS and CDR2 is YFSETQ. The CDR3 spans 15 residues. V gave up 0 bases and J gave up 2 bases, with 11 bases separating them.

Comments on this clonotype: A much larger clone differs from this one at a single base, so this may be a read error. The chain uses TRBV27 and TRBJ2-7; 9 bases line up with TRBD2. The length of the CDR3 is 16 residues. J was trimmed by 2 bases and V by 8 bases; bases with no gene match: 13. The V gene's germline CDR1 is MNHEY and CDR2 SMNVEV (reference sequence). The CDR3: CASGPTGTSRTYEQYF. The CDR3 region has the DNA TGTGCCAGCGGTCCAACCGGGACTAGCCGAACCTACGAGCAGTACTTC.

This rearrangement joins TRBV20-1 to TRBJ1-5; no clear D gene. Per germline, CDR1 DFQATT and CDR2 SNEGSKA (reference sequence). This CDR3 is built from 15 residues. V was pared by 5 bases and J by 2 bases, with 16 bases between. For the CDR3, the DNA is TGCAGTGCTGATGAGGGAGCCAGTGGCAATCAGCCCCAGCATTTT. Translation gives CSADEGASGNQPQHF.

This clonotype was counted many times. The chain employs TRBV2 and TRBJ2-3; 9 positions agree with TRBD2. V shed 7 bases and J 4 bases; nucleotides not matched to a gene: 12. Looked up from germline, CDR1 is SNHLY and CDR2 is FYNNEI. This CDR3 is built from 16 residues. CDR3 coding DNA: TGTGCCAGCAAGTTAAGTAGCGGGAGTGGCGCAGATACGCAGTATTTT. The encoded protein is CASKLSSGSGADTQYF.

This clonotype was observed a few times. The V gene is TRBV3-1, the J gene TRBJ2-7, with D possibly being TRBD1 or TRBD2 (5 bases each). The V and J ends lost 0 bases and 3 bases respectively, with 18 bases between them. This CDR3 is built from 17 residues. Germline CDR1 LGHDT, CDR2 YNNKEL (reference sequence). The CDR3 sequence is CASSQDGETVPDYEQYF. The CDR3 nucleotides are TGTGCCAGCAGCCAAGATGGGGAGACAGTCCCAGACTACGAGCAGTACTTC.

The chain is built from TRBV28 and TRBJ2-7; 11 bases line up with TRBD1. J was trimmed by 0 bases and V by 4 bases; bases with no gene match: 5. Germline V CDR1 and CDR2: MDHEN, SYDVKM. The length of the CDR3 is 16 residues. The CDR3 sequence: CASSSTGTGGSYEQYF. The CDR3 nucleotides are TGTGCCAGCAGTTCGACCGGGACAGGGGGCTCCTACGAGCAGTACTTC.

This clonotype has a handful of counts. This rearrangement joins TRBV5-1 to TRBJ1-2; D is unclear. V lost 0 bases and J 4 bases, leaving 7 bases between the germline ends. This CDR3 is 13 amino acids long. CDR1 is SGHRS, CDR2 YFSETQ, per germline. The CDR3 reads CASSLVSAYGYTF. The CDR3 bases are TGCGCCAGCAGCTTGGTCAGCGCCTATGGCTACACCTTC.

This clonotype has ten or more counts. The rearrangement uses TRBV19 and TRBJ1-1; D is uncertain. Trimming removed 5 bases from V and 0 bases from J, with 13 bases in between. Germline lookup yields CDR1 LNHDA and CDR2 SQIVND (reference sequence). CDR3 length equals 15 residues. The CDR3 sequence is CASSRTPNMNTEAFF. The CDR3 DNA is TGTGCCAGTAGTCGCACCCCGAATATGAACACTGAAGCTTTCTTT.

In DNA, the CDR3 is TGTGCCTGGAGTTCTAAACAGGGGTATAGCAATCAGCCCCAGCATTTT. It yields the protein CAWSSKQGYSNQPQHF. The V call is TRBV30, the J call TRBJ1-5, with 7 bases lining up with TRBD1. Germline values: CDR1 GTSNPN, CDR2 SVGIG (reference sequence). The CDR3 is 16 residues long. Unmatched junction bases numbered 7, after V lost 2 bases and J lost 0 bases.

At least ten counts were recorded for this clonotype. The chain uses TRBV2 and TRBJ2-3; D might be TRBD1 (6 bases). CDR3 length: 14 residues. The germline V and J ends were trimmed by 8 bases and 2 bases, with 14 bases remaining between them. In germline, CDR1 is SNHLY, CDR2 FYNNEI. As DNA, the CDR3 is TGTGCCAGCTATTGGGGGCAGCCCACAGATACGCAGTATTTT. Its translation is CASYWGQPTDTQYF.

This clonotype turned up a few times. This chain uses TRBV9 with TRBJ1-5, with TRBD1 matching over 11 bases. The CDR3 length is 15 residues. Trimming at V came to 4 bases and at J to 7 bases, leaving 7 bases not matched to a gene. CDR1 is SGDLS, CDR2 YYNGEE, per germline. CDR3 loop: CASSPGQGAWQPQHF. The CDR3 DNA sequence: TGTGCCAGCAGCCCAGGACAGGGGGCCTGGCAGCCCCAGCATTTT.

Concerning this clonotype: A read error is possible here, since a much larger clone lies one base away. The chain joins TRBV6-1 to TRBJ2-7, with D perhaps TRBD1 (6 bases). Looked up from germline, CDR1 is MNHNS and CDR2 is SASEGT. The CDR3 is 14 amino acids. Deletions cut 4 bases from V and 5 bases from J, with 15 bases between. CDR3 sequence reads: CASSGHTGYDEQYF. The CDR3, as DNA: TGTGCCAGCAGTGGGCATACAGGGTACGACGAGCAGTACTTC.

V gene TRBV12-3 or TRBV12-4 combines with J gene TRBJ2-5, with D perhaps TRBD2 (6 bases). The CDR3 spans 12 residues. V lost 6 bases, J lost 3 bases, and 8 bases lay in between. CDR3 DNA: TGTGCCAGCAGGACGGGGGAAGAGACCCAGTACTTC. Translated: CASRTGEETQYF.

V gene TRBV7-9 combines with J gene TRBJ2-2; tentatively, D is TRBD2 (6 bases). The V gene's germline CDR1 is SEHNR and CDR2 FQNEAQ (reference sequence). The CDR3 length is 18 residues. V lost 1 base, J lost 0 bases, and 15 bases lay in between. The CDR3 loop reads CASSLEKTGTPNTGELFF. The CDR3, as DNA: TGTGCCAGCAGCTTAGAGAAGACCGGGACTCCGAACACCGGGGAGCTGTTTTTT.

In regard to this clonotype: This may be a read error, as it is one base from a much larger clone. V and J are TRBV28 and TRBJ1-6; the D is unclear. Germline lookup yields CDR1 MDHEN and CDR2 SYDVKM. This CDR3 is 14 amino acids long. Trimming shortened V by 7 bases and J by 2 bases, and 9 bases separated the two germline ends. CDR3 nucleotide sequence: TGTGCCAGCAAATTCAGCCCCTATAATTCACCCCTCCACTTT. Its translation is CASKFSPYNSPLHF.

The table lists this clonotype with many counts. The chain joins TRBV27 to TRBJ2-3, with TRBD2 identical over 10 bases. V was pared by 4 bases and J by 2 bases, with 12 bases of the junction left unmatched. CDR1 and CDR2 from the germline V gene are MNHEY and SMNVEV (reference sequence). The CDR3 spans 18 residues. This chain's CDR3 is CASSSIRWTSGPTDTQYF. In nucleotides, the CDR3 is TGTGCCAGCAGTTCCATTAGGTGGACTAGCGGCCCCACAGATACGCAGTATTTT.